The 25 T cell receptor beta chains below come from one sample, sequenced in a study of blood T cell repertoires in COVID-19. Sequencing used immunoSEQ multiplex PCR; TCRdb keeps in-frame clones, though not all of them. Among around 78,000 clones listed, roughly 88% were seen once. The specimen sequenced was peripheral blood. The source is a man aged 45 to 65 with active COVID-19.

The CDR3 DNA reads TGTGCCAGCAGTTTAGGAGCAAGCTCCTACAATGAGCAGTTCTTC. Amino acid sequence: CASSLGASSYNEQFF. This rearrangement joins TRBV7-3 to TRBJ2-1; D is undetermined. Germline V gene data show CDR1 as SGHTA and CDR2 as FQGTGA. This CDR3 spans 15 amino acids. Between the trimmed V and J ends, which lost 6 bases and 0 bases, there was a span of 12 bases.

The DNA of the CDR3 is TGTGCCAGCTCACCAGGCAGTCCCTACGAGCAGTACTTC. Protein sequence: CASSPGSPYEQYF. The chain is built from TRBV18 and TRBJ2-7; D gene unclear. CDR1 and CDR2 from the germline V gene are KGHSH and LQKENI. The CDR3 contains 13 residues. The V end lost 2 bases, the J end lost 2 bases, and 7 bases lay between the germline ends.

This clone occurred once. This chain uses TRBV2 with TRBJ1-5, with a weak D call TRBD1 (5 bases). The CDR3 runs 13 residues. The germline V gene encodes CDR1 SNHLY and CDR2 FYNNEI. Trimming removed 2 bases from V and 4 bases from J, with 6 bases in between. CDR3 nucleotide sequence: TGTGCCAGCAGTGAACAGGGAAATCAGCCCCAGCATTTT. Amino acid sequence: CASSEQGNQPQHF.

This clone has only one observation. This rearrangement joins TRBV6-1 to TRBJ2-3, with 9 bases matching TRBD1. Germline lookup yields CDR1 MNHNS and CDR2 SASEGT. This CDR3 region has 15 residues. Trimming at V came to 3 bases and at J to 6 bases, leaving 7 bases not matched to a gene. CDR3 protein: CASSDGTGNGDTQYF. The CDR3 nucleotides read TGTGCCAGCAGTGACGGGACAGGGAATGGGGATACGCAGTATTTT.

J is TRBJ1-6 and V is TRBV11-2; TRBD1 agrees at 7 bases. Germline V gene data show CDR1 as SGHAT and CDR2 as FQNNGV. V was clipped by 0 bases and J by 7 bases; unmatched bases: 6. The CDR3 covers 16 residues. The CDR3 here is CASSLDHRGWNSPLHF. Written as DNA, the CDR3 is TGTGCCAGCAGCTTAGACCACAGGGGATGGAATTCACCCCTCCACTTT.

The V gene is TRBV28, the J gene TRBJ2-5, with D possibly TRBD2 on 5 matching bases. The CDR3 contains 17 residues. With 6 bases removed from V and 4 bases from J, the gap between germline ends came to 24 bases. Germline CDR1 and CDR2: MDHEN and SYDVKM. The CDR3 region is CASSLAPTALSGETQYF. CDR3 DNA sequence: TGTGCCAGCAGCCTAGCCCCGACTGCCCTGTCGGGAGAGACCCAGTACTTC.

The CDR3 sequence is CASSALSGGGYEQFF. CDR3 sequence (DNA): TGTGCCAGCAGTGCCCTAAGCGGGGGGGGGTATGAGCAGTTCTTC. V and J are TRBV28 and TRBJ2-1; TRBD2 agrees at 10 bases. V lost 5 bases and J lost 8; bases outside the gene matches: 9. The germline gives CDR1 MDHEN, CDR2 SYDVKM. This CDR3 spans 15 amino acids.

V is TRBV10-2 and J is TRBJ2-1; D might be TRBD1 (5 bases). The germline V gene encodes CDR1 WSHSY and CDR2 SAAADI. The CDR3 runs to 13 residues. Trimming removed 7 bases at V and 10 bases at J, with 17 bases between. CDR3 coding DNA: TGCGCCAGCAACTACAGGCCGGACGTGGAGCAGTTCTTC. It is translated as CASNYRPDVEQFF.

This clone was counted only a few times. The chain carries TRBV5-4 and TRBJ2-2; 10 bases match TRBD2. CDR3 length: 16 amino acids. In germline, CDR1 is SGHNT, CDR2 YYREEE (reference sequence). Trimming at V came to 3 bases and at J to 2 bases, leaving 4 bases not matched to a gene. The CDR3 loop is CASSSSSGGNTGELFF. The DNA for the CDR3 is TGTGCCAGCAGCTCTTCTAGCGGGGGTAACACCGGGGAGCTGTTTTTT.

This clone has just one count. The V call is TRBV6-5, the J call TRBJ2-5; TRBD1 agrees at 8 bases. The length of the CDR3 is 15 residues. Trimming cost V 4 bases and J 2 bases; bases outside gene matches: 6. Germline loops: CDR1 MNHEY, CDR2 SVGAGI. The CDR3: CASSSAGTGQETQYF. CDR3 DNA sequence: TGTGCCAGCAGTTCCGCCGGGACAGGACAAGAGACCCAGTACTTC.

This rearrangement joins TRBV6-6 to TRBJ2-7, with D unresolved. In germline, CDR1 is MNHNY, CDR2 SVGAGI (reference sequence). V was pared by 2 bases and J by 0 bases, with 14 bases between. The CDR3 is 16 residues long. DNA of the CDR3: TGTGCCAGCAGTTACCCCCCGAGGTCTAGCTCCTACGAGCAGTACTTC. It translates to CASSYPPRSSSYEQYF.

The rearrangement uses TRBV18 and TRBJ2-4; 16 bases match TRBD2. CDR3 size: 20 residues. Germline trimming cut 1 base from V and 0 bases from J; bases unmatched to any gene: 6. Germline V CDR1 and CDR2: KGHSH, LQKENI. In nucleotides, the CDR3 is TGTGCCAGCTCACCACGGATGGGACTAGCGGGGGGGTCAGCCAAAAACATTCAGTACTTC. Its translation: CASSPRMGLAGGSAKNIQYF.

This chain uses TRBV5-1 with TRBJ2-3, with TRBD1 matching over 8 bases. This CDR3 spans 15 amino acids. With V trimmed by 2 bases and J by 4 bases, 6 bases remained unmatched. CDR1 SGHRS and CDR2 YFSETQ come from the germline V gene. The CDR3 sequence: CASSFGQGIADTQYF. Here the CDR3 DNA reads TGCGCCAGCAGCTTCGGACAGGGCATCGCAGATACGCAGTATTTT.

V is TRBV9 and J is TRBJ1-3, with 7 positions matching TRBD1. CDR1 and CDR2 from the germline V gene are SGDLS and YYNGEE. The length of the CDR3 is 19 residues. Losses at the gene ends were 2 bases for V and 3 bases for J; bases not matched to a gene: 17. The CDR3: CASSVGTATGRSGGNTIYF. CDR3 nucleotide sequence: TGTGCCAGCAGCGTCGGGACAGCAACGGGACGAAGTGGTGGAAACACCATATATTTT. Complete variable domain (other parts from reference TRBV9 and TRBJ1-3): DSGVTQTPKHLITATGQRVTLRCSPRSGDLSVYWYQQSLDQGLQFLIQYYNGEERAKGNILERFSAQQFPDLHSELNLSSLELGDSALYFCASSVGTATGRSGGNTIYFGEGSWLTVV.

This sequence joins TRBV5-4 and TRBJ2-2; 7 bases are shared with TRBD2. V lost 0 bases to trimming and J lost 5 bases; unmatched junction nucleotides: 10. CDR1 is SGHNT and CDR2 is YYREEE in the germline V gene (reference sequence). The CDR3 covers 17 residues. In DNA, the CDR3 is TGTGCCAGCAGCTTGGATCTCGGGGGGTGGGATACCGGGGAGCTGTTTTTT. Its protein product is CASSLDLGGWDTGELFF.

This chain links TRBV6-5 with TRBJ1-5; 8 bases align to TRBD1. This CDR3 has 15 residues. CDR1 is MNHEY and CDR2 is SVGAGI in the germline V gene. The V gene end was trimmed by 6 bases and the J gene end by 6 bases; junction bases not matched to a gene: 10. CDR3 coding DNA: TGTGCCAGCAGGGATCAACACAGGGGGGGTCAGCCCCAGCATTTT. It codes for CASRDQHRGGQPQHF.

The chain joins TRBV19 to TRBJ1-4; perhaps TRBD1 as D (6 bases). CDR1 LNHDA and CDR2 SQIVND come from the germline V gene (reference sequence). This CDR3 spans 15 amino acids. V was trimmed by 5 bases and J by 6 bases, leaving 16 bases between them. The CDR3 DNA follows: TGTGCCAGTAGTGCCAACGGGACACCCTATGAAAAACTGTTTTTT. This sequence encodes CASSANGTPYEKLFF.

The genes are TRBV13 and TRBJ1-2; 8 nucleotides line up with TRBD1. The CDR3 covers 16 residues. The germline V gene encodes CDR1 PRHDT and CDR2 FYEKMQ (reference sequence). V shed 5 bases and J 5 bases; nucleotides not matched to a gene: 13. This chain's CDR3 is CASSLGQGAVVYGYTF. DNA for the CDR3: TGTGCCAGCAGCCTGGGGCAGGGGGCTGTTGTTTATGGCTACACCTTC.

In DNA, the CDR3 is TGTGCCAGCAGCATGCGGGACGGACCTAACTATGGCTACACCTTC. Its translation is CASSMRDGPNYGYTF. The genes are TRBV7-8 and TRBJ1-2; D is possibly TRBD1 (5 bases). This CDR3 is built from 15 residues. V gave up 5 bases and J gave up 0 bases, with 13 bases separating them. Germline V gene lookup returns CDR1 SGHVS and CDR2 FQNEAQ.

There are a few counts of this clone. The chain is built from TRBV9 and TRBJ1-3; D remains ambiguous. The V gene lost 0 bases and the J gene lost 0 bases, with 7 bases spanning the gap. Germline V gives CDR1 SGDLS, CDR2 YYNGEE. The CDR3 contains 15 residues. CDR3 sequence reads: CASSVVAASGNTIYF. In DNA form, the CDR3 reads TGTGCCAGCAGCGTAGTGGCGGCCTCTGGAAACACCATATATTTT. The entire variable domain, with the rest obtained from reference TRBV9 and TRBJ1-3, is as follows: DSGVTQTPKHLITATGQRVTLRCSPRSGDLSVYWYQQSLDQGLQFLIQYYNGEERAKGNILERFSAQQFPDLHSELNLSSLELGDSALYFCASSVVAASGNTIYFGEGSWLTVV.

J is TRBJ1-6 and V is TRBV10-3; D is ambiguous. V shed 11 bases and J shed 10 bases, with 21 bases lying between them. CDR3 size: 14 residues. In germline, CDR1 is ENHRY, CDR2 SYGVKD. The CDR3 here is CASSLAGSDSPLHF. CDR3 in DNA: TGTGCCTCCTCACTTGCAGGTAGCGACTCACCCCTCCACTTT.

This clone was detected once. CDR3 loop: CASSFEGGGRIVPQYF. Here the CDR3 DNA reads TGTGCCAGCAGCTTCGAAGGGGGAGGGCGGATTGTTCCGCAGTATTTT. The genes are TRBV11-2 and TRBJ2-3, with a weak D call TRBD2 (7 bases). From germline, CDR1 is SGHAT and CDR2 FQNNGV. V lost 3 bases and J 10 bases, leaving 23 bases between the germline ends. The CDR3 spans 16 residues.

The chain uses TRBV7-6 and TRBJ2-7; 11 positions match TRBD1. Germline V gene lookup returns CDR1 SGHVS and CDR2 FNYEAQ. The CDR3 length is 15 residues. Trimming took 5 bases from V and 6 from J; bases not matched to a gene: 9. The chain's CDR3 is CASSAHRDRGVEQYF. CDR3 nucleotide sequence: TGTGCCAGCAGCGCCCACCGGGACAGGGGGGTCGAGCAGTACTTC.

The chain couples TRBV19 to TRBJ2-5; D might be TRBD2 (5 bases). Germline CDR1 LNHDA, CDR2 SQIVND (reference sequence). The CDR3 is 11 residues long. Trimming took 2 bases from V and 11 from J, leaving 9 bases between them. CDR3 residues: CASSITGRQYF. CDR3 sequence (DNA): TGTGCCAGTAGTATAACGGGAAGGCAGTACTTC. The variable domain in full, completed from reference TRBV19 and TRBJ2-5, reads DGGITQSPKYLFRKEGQNVTLSCEQNLNHDAMYWYRQDPGQGLRLIYYSQIVNDFQKGDIAEGYSVSREKKESFPLTVTSAQKNPTAFYLCASSITGRQYFGPGTRLLVL.

The chain employs TRBV5-4 and TRBJ2-7, with 8 positions matching TRBD2. V shed 3 bases, J shed 1 base, and the junction held 12 bases outside the gene matches. The CDR3 loop spans 17 amino acids. CDR1 SGHNT and CDR2 YYREEE come from the germline V gene (reference sequence). Here the CDR3 DNA reads TGTGCCAGCAGCTCTAAAGGCTTAGCGGGACCGTCCTACGAGCAGTACTTC. It yields the protein CASSSKGLAGPSYEQYF.